A selection of T cell receptor beta chains follows, all from one sample in a study of cytomegalovirus exposure and HLA in healthy donors. Produced via immunoSEQ multiplex PCR; TCRdb's table is partial and in-frame only. There are some 100,000 clones in the sample; around 74% occur only once, and 13% to 15% lies in the top ten. Sequenced: PBMCs. These receptors came from a male donor in good health and CMV-seropositive. Both conserved end residues are part of each CDR3. D genes are given only for firm matches. Some rows have no size entry. The others give once, few or many, or a class for an expanded clone.

D,size,length,J,V,CDR3,DNA
.,.,11,TRBJ2-3,TRBV5-1,CASSSADTQYF,TGCGCCAGCAGCAGCGCAGATACGCAGTATTTT
TRBD2,.,18,TRBJ2-1,TRBV4-1,CASSQPGLAGGNYNEQFF,TGCGCCAGCAGCCAGCCAGGCCTAGCGGGGGGGAACTACAATGAGCAGTTCTTC
.,.,13,TRBJ2-3,TRBV10-1,CASTARRGDTQYF,TGCGCCAGCACGGCAAGGCGCGGAGATACGCAGTATTTT
TRBD1,.,12,TRBJ2-7,TRBV5-1,CASSQGAYEQYF,TGCGCCAGCAGCCAGGGGGCTTACGAGCAGTACTTC
.,.,15,TRBJ1-4,TRBV28,CASSFRDATNEKLFF,TGTGCCAGCAGTTTCCGGGATGCAACTAATGAAAAACTGTTTTTT
.,.,12,TRBJ1-2,TRBV7-2,CASSFREGGYTF,TGTGCCAGCAGCTTCCGGGAAGGGGGCTACACCTTC
.,.,14,TRBJ2-7,TRBV11-3,CASSLLSTSYEQYF,TGTGCCAGCAGCTTACTTAGCACCTCCTACGAGCAGTACTTC
TRBD1,.,14,TRBJ2-7,TRBV18,CASSPRDRTYEQYF,TGTGCCAGCTCACCACGGGACAGGACCTACGAGCAGTACTTC
.,.,14,TRBJ2-7,TRBV11-3,CASSNAGGLYEQYF,TGTGCCAGCAGTAACGCCGGAGGACTCTACGAGCAGTACTTC
TRBD1,once,15,TRBJ1-1,TRBV6-1,CASSQQPGGNTEAFF,TGTGCCAGCAGTCAACAGCCAGGGGGCAACACTGAAGCTTTCTTT
TRBD1,.,15,TRBJ2-7,TRBV5-1,CASSDPGTGVYEQYF,TGCGCCAGCAGCGATCCCGGGACAGGGGTTTACGAGCAGTACTTC
.,.,13,TRBJ2-3,TRBV2,CASMTGRTDTQYF,TGTGCCAGCATGACAGGCCGCACAGATACGCAGTATTTT
.,.,15,TRBJ2-5,TRBV5-4,CASSPARPLGETQYF,TGTGCCAGCAGCCCCGCCAGGCCCTTGGGAGAGACCCAGTACTTC
.,.,14,TRBJ1-1,TRBV12-5,CASGLVLSNTEAFF,TGTGCTAGTGGTTTGGTACTCTCGAACACTGAAGCTTTCTTT
TRBD1,.,14,TRBJ1-1,TRBV19,CASSIGGQGTEAFF,TGTGCCAGTAGTATAGGTGGACAGGGAACTGAAGCTTTCTTT
TRBD1,.,14,TRBJ2-5,TRBV5-4,CASSGDRIQETQYF,TGTGCCAGCAGCGGGGACAGGATCCAAGAGACCCAGTACTTC
TRBD1,.,13,TRBJ1-2,TRBV29-1,CSAGGVRGVGYTF,TGCAGCGCTGGTGGAGTCAGGGGGGTTGGCTACACCTTC
.,.,15,TRBJ2-2,TRBV2,CASSELTQGNGELFF,TGTGCCAGCAGTGAACTCACACAGGGAAACGGGGAGCTGTTTTTT
.,.,16,TRBJ2-3,TRBV9,CASSAQRLGSTDTQYF,TGTGCCAGCAGCGCCCAAAGACTAGGGAGCACAGATACGCAGTATTTT
TRBD1,once,14,TRBJ2-7,TRBV15,CATSRRTGESEQYF,TGTGCCACCAGCAGAAGGACAGGGGAAAGCGAGCAGTACTTC
.,.,12,TRBJ1-6,TRBV7-9,CSSSLPPSPLHF,TGTTCCAGCAGCTTACCCCCATCACCCCTCCACTTT
TRBD1,.,15,TRBJ2-7,TRBV5-1,CASSLGTGGSYEQYF,TGCGCCAGCAGCTTGGGAACAGGGGGGTCCTACGAGCAGTACTTC
.,few,14,TRBJ2-5,TRBV11-3,CASSLESLQETQYF,TGTGCCAGCAGCTTAGAGAGCTTACAAGAGACCCAGTACTTC
.,.,13,TRBJ1-1,TRBV13,CASSVTLNTEAFF,TGTGCCAGCAGCGTCACACTGAACACTGAAGCTTTCTTT
.,.,16,TRBJ1-3,TRBV7-7,CASSRSAANSGNTIYF,TGTGCCAGCAGTCGATCAGCGGCGAACTCTGGAAACACCATATATTTT
TRBD1,few,16,TRBJ1-2,TRBV5-1,CASRPGQGPIFGGYTF,TGCGCCAGCAGACCGGGACAGGGGCCAATCTTCGGAGGCTACACCTTC
TRBD1,.,14,TRBJ2-3,TRBV2,CASTRDRGTDTQYF,TGTGCCAGCACCCGGGACAGAGGTACAGATACGCAGTATTTT
.,.,16,TRBJ1-6,TRBV7-2,CASSLAAGRSTSPLHF,TGTGCCAGCAGCTTAGCTGCAGGGAGGTCTACTTCACCCCTCCACTTT
.,.,15,TRBJ1-1,TRBV19,CASRGRGWMNTEAFF,TGTGCCAGTAGGGGCAGGGGTTGGATGAACACTGAAGCTTTCTTT
TRBD1,.,14,TRBJ1-5,TRBV7-2,CASSRTGLGQPQHF,TGTGCCAGCAGCCGGACAGGGCTAGGTCAGCCCCAGCATTTT
.,.,14,TRBJ2-6,TRBV29-1,CSAPSGSGANVLTF,TGCAGCGCTCCCTCGGGTTCTGGGGCCAACGTCCTGACTTTC
TRBD2,.,11,TRBJ2-7,TRBV6-5,CASTREGEQYF,TGTGCCAGCACTAGGGAGGGCGAGCAGTACTTC
.,.,12,TRBJ1-1,TRBV5-5,CASSLDGGEAFF,TGTGCCAGCAGCTTGGACGGGGGGGAAGCTTTCTTT
.,few,12,TRBJ1-2,TRBV10-3,CAIQTGGYGYTF,TGTGCCATCCAGACGGGGGGCTATGGCTACACCTTC
TRBD1,.,16,TRBJ2-7,TRBV6-6,CASSRSGQGPQGEQYF,TGTGCCAGCAGTCGCTCGGGACAGGGACCTCAGGGCGAGCAGTACTTC
.,.,18,TRBJ2-6,TRBV7-3,CASSLSGGRGFGANVLTF,TGTGCCAGCAGCTTAAGCGGGGGCAGGGGCTTTGGGGCCAACGTCCTGACTTTC
TRBD2,once,15,TRBJ2-7,TRBV9,CASSVLGLAGNEQYF,TGTGCCAGCAGCGTATTAGGACTAGCGGGGAACGAGCAGTACTTC
.,.,15,TRBJ2-5,TRBV9,CASSRTVGPQETQYF,TGTGCCAGCAGCCGAACCGTGGGCCCGCAAGAGACCCAGTACTTC
.,few,11,TRBJ2-7,TRBV7-8,CASSTNYEQYF,TGTGCCAGCAGCACTAACTACGAGCAGTACTTC
TRBD2,medium-sized,15,TRBJ2-5,TRBV6-1,CASSELAGGQETQYF,TGTGCCAGCAGTGAACTAGCGGGGGGGCAAGAGACCCAGTACTTC
.,.,13,TRBJ2-7,TRBV28,CASSLGRDYEQYF,TGTGCCAGCAGTTTGGGCAGGGACTACGAGCAGTACTTC
.,once,15,TRBJ1-2,TRBV6-1,CASSEAMGPSYGYTF,TGTGCCAGCAGTGAAGCGATGGGGCCCAGCTATGGCTACACCTTC
.,.,13,TRBJ2-7,TRBV9,CASSGSPLYEQYF,TGTGCCAGCAGCGGTTCTCCCCTCTACGAGCAGTACTTC
.,.,11,TRBJ2-7,TRBV19,CASSIGSEQYF,TGTGCCAGTAGTATAGGCAGCGAGCAGTACTTC
TRBD1,.,14,TRBJ2-7,TRBV5-1,CATSRTGEKVEQYF,TGCGCCACTTCACGGACAGGGGAGAAGGTCGAGCAGTACTTC
.,.,15,TRBJ2-1,TRBV6-5,CASSYETRINNEQFF,TGTGCCAGCAGTTACGAGACTAGGATCAACAATGAGCAGTTCTTC
.,few,13,TRBJ2-1,TRBV25-1,CASSEYRVNEQFF,TGTGCCAGCAGTGAATACAGGGTCAATGAGCAGTTCTTC
.,.,11,TRBJ2-2,TRBV12-5,CASARTGELFF,TGTGCTAGTGCCCGCACCGGGGAGCTGTTTTTT
TRBD1,.,15,TRBJ1-6,TRBV7-2,CASSIFQGVYSPLHF,TGTGCCAGCAGCATTTTCCAGGGGGTATACTCACCCCTCCACTTT
TRBD1,.,14,TRBJ2-7,TRBV2,CASQQGAMGYEQYF,TGTGCCAGCCAACAGGGGGCTATGGGCTACGAGCAGTACTTC
.,.,14,TRBJ2-7,TRBV5-4,CASSLWAVTYEQYF,TGTGCCAGCAGCTTATGGGCAGTTACCTACGAGCAGTACTTC
TRBD2,.,17,TRBJ2-1,TRBV6-1,CASSEALSGASYNEQFF,TGTGCCAGCAGTGAGGCACTTAGCGGGGCATCCTACAATGAGCAGTTCTTC
TRBD1,.,16,TRBJ2-5,TRBV5-1,CASSPQAGQGQMTQYF,TGCGCCAGCAGCCCCCAAGCGGGACAGGGCCAAATGACCCAGTACTTC